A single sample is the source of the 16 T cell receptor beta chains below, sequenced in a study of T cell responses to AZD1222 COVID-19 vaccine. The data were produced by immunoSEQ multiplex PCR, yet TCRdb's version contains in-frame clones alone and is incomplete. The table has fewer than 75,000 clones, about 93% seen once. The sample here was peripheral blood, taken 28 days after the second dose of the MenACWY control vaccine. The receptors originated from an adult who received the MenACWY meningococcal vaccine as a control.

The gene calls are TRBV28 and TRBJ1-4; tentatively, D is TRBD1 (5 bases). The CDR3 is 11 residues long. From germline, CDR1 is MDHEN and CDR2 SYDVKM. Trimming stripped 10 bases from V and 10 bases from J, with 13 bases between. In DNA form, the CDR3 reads TGTGCCACCCTAGGGGAAGGAAAACTGTTTTTT. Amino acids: CATLGEGKLFF.

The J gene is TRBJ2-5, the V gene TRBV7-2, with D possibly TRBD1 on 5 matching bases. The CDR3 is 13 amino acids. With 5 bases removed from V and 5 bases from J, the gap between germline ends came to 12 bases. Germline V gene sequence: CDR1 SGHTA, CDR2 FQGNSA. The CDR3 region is CASSVSGAETQYF. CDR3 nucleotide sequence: TGTGCCAGCAGCGTTAGTGGGGCTGAGACCCAGTACTTC.

The CDR3 here is CASSYPGQIQPQHF. CDR3 DNA: TGTGCCAGCAGCTACCCGGGACAGATTCAGCCCCAGCATTTT. The chain has TRBV28 and TRBJ1-5, with 7 bases aligning to TRBD1. With 6 bases clipped from V and 6 bases from J, the junction kept 8 bases outside the gene matches. The germline gives CDR1 MDHEN, CDR2 SYDVKM. This CDR3 is built from 14 residues. Supplemented by reference TRBV28 and TRBJ1-5, the full variable domain reads DVKVTQSSRYLVKRTGEKVFLECVQDMDHENMFWYRQDPGLGLRLIYFSYDVKMKEKGDIPEGYSVSREKKERFSLILESASTNQTSMYLCASSYPGQIQPQHFGDGTRLSIL.

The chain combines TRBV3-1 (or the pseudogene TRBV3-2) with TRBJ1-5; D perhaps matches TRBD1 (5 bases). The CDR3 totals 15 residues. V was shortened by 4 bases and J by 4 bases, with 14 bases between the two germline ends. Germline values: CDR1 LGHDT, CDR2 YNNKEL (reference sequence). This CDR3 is CASSPKGPKNQPQHF. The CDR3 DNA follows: TGTGCCAGCAGCCCTAAGGGACCTAAGAATCAGCCCCAGCATTTT.

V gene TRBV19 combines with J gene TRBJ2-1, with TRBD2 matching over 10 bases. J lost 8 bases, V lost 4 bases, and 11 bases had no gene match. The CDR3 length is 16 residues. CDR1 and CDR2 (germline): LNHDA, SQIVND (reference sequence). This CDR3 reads CASSSGLAVRGYEQFF. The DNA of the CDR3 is TGTGCCAGTAGTAGCGGACTAGCGGTTAGGGGGTATGAGCAGTTCTTC.

This CDR3 reads CASSGTGGFNQPQHF. The CDR3 DNA follows: TGTGCCAGCAGCGGGACAGGGGGCTTCAATCAGCCCCAGCATTTT. This sequence joins TRBV2 and TRBJ1-5; 12 bases map to TRBD1. V was pared by 6 bases and J by 3 bases, with 3 bases of the junction left unmatched. CDR3 length equals 15 residues. CDR1 and CDR2 from the germline V gene are SNHLY and FYNNEI.

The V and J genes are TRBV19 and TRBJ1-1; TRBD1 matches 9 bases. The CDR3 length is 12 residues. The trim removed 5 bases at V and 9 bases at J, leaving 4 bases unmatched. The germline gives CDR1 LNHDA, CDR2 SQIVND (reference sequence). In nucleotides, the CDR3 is TGTGCCAGTAGTGCCGGGACAGGGAAAGCTTTCTTT. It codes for CASSAGTGKAFF.

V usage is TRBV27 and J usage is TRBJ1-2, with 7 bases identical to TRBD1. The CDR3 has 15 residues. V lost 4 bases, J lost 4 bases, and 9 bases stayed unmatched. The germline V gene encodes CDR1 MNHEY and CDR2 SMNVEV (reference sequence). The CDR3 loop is CASSSLQGLIYGYTF. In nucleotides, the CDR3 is TGTGCCAGCAGTTCCCTACAGGGGTTGATCTATGGCTACACCTTC.

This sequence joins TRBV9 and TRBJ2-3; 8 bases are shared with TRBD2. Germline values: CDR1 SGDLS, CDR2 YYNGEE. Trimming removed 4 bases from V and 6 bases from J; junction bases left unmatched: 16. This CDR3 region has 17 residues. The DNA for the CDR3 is TGTGCCAGCAGCCCTCCCCGTGGACTAGCCCATAGTGATACGCAGTATTTT. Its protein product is CASSPPRGLAHSDTQYF. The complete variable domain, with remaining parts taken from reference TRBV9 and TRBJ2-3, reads DSGVTQTPKHLITATGQRVTLRCSPRSGDLSVYWYQQSLDQGLQFLIQYYNGEERAKGNILERFSAQQFPDLHSELNLSSLELGDSALYFCASSPPRGLAHSDTQYFGPGTRLTVL.

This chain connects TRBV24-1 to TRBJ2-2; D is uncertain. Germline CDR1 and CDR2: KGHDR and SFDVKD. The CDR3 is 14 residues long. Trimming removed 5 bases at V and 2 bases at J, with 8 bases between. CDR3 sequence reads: CATSGFPNTGELFF. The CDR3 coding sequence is TGTGCCACCAGTGGATTCCCCAACACCGGGGAGCTGTTTTTT.

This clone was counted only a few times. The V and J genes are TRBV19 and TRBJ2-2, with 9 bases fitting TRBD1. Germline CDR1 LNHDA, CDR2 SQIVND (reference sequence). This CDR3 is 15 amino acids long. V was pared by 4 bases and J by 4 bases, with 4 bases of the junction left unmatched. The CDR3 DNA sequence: TGTGCCAGTAGTACTCCACAGGGGGCCACCGGGGAGCTGTTTTTT. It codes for CASSTPQGATGELFF. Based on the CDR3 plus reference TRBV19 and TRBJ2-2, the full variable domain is DGGITQSPKYLFRKEGQNVTLSCEQNLNHDAMYWYRQDPGQGLRLIYYSQIVNDFQKGDIAEGYSVSREKKESFPLTVTSAQKNPTAFYLCASSTPQGATGELFFGEGSRLTVL.

CDR3 DNA sequence: TGTGCCAGCAGCTCTCCGGGAGATACGCAGTATTTT. Translated, it gives CASSSPGDTQYF. V and J are TRBV7-3 and TRBJ2-3; D not certain. Germline values: CDR1 SGHTA, CDR2 FQGTGA. This CDR3 is 12 amino acids long. Trimming left V 4 bases short and J 5 bases short, with 7 bases between.

DNA for the CDR3: TGTGCCAGCTCAAGGGACAGAAGCAATCAGCCCCAGCATTTT. It codes for CASSRDRSNQPQHF. The rearrangement uses TRBV18 and TRBJ1-5; the match to TRBD1 covers 7 bases. V shed 5 bases and J 1 base; nucleotides not matched to a gene: 2. CDR1 is KGHSH, CDR2 LQKENI, per germline. CDR3 size: 14 residues.

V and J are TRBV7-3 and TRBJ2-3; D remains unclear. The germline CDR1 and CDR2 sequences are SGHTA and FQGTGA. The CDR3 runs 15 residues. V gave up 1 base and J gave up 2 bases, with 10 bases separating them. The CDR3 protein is CASSLKRLDTDTQYF. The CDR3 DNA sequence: TGTGCCAGCAGCTTAAAGAGGTTGGACACAGATACGCAGTATTTT. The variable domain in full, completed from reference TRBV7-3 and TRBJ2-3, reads GAGVSQTPSNKVTEKGKYVELRCDPISGHTALYWYRQSLGQGPEFLIYFQGTGAADDSGLPNDRFFAVRPEGSVSTLKIQRTERGDSAVYLCASSLKRLDTDTQYFGPGTRLTVL.

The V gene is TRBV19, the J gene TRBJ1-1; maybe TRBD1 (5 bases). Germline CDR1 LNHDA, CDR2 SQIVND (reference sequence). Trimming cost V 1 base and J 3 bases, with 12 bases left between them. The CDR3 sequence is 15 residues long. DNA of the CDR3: TGTGCCAGTAGTATAGGGGCCCCGGGGGACACTGAAGCTTTCTTT. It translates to CASSIGAPGDTEAFF.

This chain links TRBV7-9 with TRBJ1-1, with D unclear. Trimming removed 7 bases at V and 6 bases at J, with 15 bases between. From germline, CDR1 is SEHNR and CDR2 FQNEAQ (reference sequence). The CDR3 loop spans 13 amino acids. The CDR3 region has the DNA TGTGCCAGCACCGTCCTTACAGCTGCTGAAGCTTTCTTT. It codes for CASTVLTAAEAFF. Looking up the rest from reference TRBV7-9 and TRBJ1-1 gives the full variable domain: DTGVSQNPRHKITKRGQNVTFRCDPISEHNRLYWYRQTLGQGPEFLTYFQNEAQLEKSRLLSDRFSAERPKGSFSTLEIQRTEQGDSAMYLCASTVLTAAEAFFGQGTRLTVV.